These 19 T cell receptor beta chains were sequenced from one sample in a study of identical twins. TCRdb reanalysed the 5' RACE reads using MiXCR and keeps one entry per CDR3 protein. This table holds roughly 1,500,000 distinct CDR3 sequences, around 29% found once. Sequenced input: cord blood. Receptors originate from a newborn girl in good health.

This clonotype showed up just once. This rearrangement joins TRBV7-9 to TRBJ1-1; D may be TRBD1 (6 bases). The CDR3 runs 14 residues. V lost 5 bases to trimming and J lost 3 bases, with 13 bases between them. Germline CDR1 reads SEHNR; CDR2 reads FQNEAQ (reference sequence). The CDR3 reads CASSAHRVDTEAFF. The CDR3 region has the DNA TGTGCCAGCAGCGCCCACAGGGTGGACACTGAAGCTTTCTTT.

This clonotype has just a few counts. The chain recombines TRBV13 with TRBJ2-1; 10 positions agree with TRBD2. The germline CDR1 and CDR2 sequences are PRHDT and FYEKMQ (reference sequence). With 4 bases clipped from V and 4 bases from J, the junction kept 4 bases outside the gene matches. The length of the CDR3 is 15 residues. The CDR3 region is CASSSSSGGYNEQFF. CDR3 bases: TGTGCCAGCAGCTCGTCTAGCGGGGGATACAATGAGCAGTTCTTC.

V usage is TRBV9 and J usage is TRBJ2-3, with a tentative D call TRBD1 (6 bases). This CDR3 has 15 amino acids. CDR1 is SGDLS, CDR2 YYNGEE, per germline. With 0 bases removed from V and 2 bases from J, the gap between germline ends came to 10 bases. This CDR3 reads CASSVGGRVTDTQYF. CDR3 bases: TGTGCCAGCAGCGTAGGGGGGCGGGTCACAGATACGCAGTATTTT.

This clonotype was observed a single time. V is TRBV7-6 and J is TRBJ1-5; D is ambiguous. Trimming cost V 8 bases and J 5 bases, with 13 bases left between them. Germline CDR1 and CDR2: SGHVS and FNYEAQ. The CDR3 runs to 13 residues. CDR3 coding DNA: TGTGCCAGCTTCCACCATTCGGATCAGCCCCAGCATTTT. It codes for CASFHHSDQPQHF.

This clonotype was detected ten times or more. This sequence joins TRBV7-2 and TRBJ2-3, with TRBD2 matching over 9 bases. Germline assignment: CDR1 SGHTA and CDR2 FQGNSA. The CDR3 length is 16 residues. The V gene end was trimmed by 1 base and the J gene end by 2 bases; junction bases not matched to a gene: 4. CDR3 coding DNA: TGTGCCAGCAGCTTAGAGCTAGCGGGGTTCACAGATACGCAGTATTTT. Amino acids: CASSLELAGFTDTQYF.

The sample holds a few counts of this clonotype. Mismatch with germline at one junction end may stem from a read error. The chain joins TRBV27 to TRBJ2-7; D perhaps matches TRBD1 (5 bases). Looked up from germline, CDR1 is MNHEY and CDR2 is SMNVEV (reference sequence). This CDR3 region has 14 residues. CDR3 DNA: TGTGCCGGCAGTTTATATGCAGGGCGGTACGAGCAGTACTTC. This codes for CAGSLYAGRYEQYF.

CDR3 sequence: CASSLVPGGQFF. The CDR3 DNA sequence: TGTGCCAGCAGCTTAGTTCCGGGAGGGCAGTTCTTC. This sequence joins TRBV7-2 and TRBJ2-1, with TRBD2 matching over 7 bases. Germline V lookup: CDR1 SGHTA, CDR2 FQGNSA. V shed 1 base and J 12 bases; nucleotides not matched to a gene: 3. There are 12 residues in the CDR3.

The chain is built from TRBV19 and TRBJ1-5, with D unresolved. CDR1 LNHDA and CDR2 SQIVND come from the germline V gene (reference sequence). V gave up 10 bases and J gave up 7 bases, with 20 bases separating them. The CDR3 sequence is 14 residues long. The CDR3 protein is CATRGWEEEQPQHF. In nucleotides, the CDR3 is TGTGCCACCAGAGGGTGGGAGGAGGAGCAGCCCCAGCATTTT. The whole variable domain, remainder taken from reference TRBV19 and TRBJ1-5, is DGGITQSPKYLFRKEGQNVTLSCEQNLNHDAMYWYRQDPGQGLRLIYYSQIVNDFQKGDIAEGYSVSREKKESFPLTVTSAQKNPTAFYLCATRGWEEEQPQHFGDGTRLSIL.

This clonotype was picked up many times. This chain connects TRBV12-3 or TRBV12-4 to TRBJ1-2, with D maybe TRBD1 (6 bases). V was trimmed by 6 bases and J by 10 bases, leaving 12 bases between them. The CDR3 consists of 11 residues. CDR3 protein: CASRQTGVYTF. For the CDR3, the DNA is TGTGCCAGCAGGCAGACAGGCGTCTACACCTTC.

The rearrangement joins TRBV7-2 to TRBJ1-5; TRBD1 matches at 8 bases. The CDR3 sequence is 15 residues long. The germline gives CDR1 SGHTA, CDR2 FQGNSA. The junction had 3 bases not matched to a gene; V was cut back by 1 base and J by 4 bases. CDR3 residues: CASSLVDRANQPQHF. The CDR3 DNA reads TGTGCCAGCAGCTTAGTGGACAGGGCGAATCAGCCCCAGCATTTT.

This clonotype appeared a single time. The genes are TRBV20-1 and TRBJ2-7; 8 bases are a match to TRBD2. Germline assignment: CDR1 DFQATT and CDR2 SNEGSKA (reference sequence). The CDR3 contains 15 residues. The J segment lost 0 bases and the V segment lost 3 bases, leaving 7 bases of the junction unmatched. The chain's CDR3 is CSARFTSGDSYEQYF. CDR3 nucleotides: TGCAGTGCTAGGTTCACTAGCGGAGACTCCTACGAGCAGTACTTC.

This rearrangement joins TRBV9 to TRBJ1-2; 9 bases line up with TRBD1. The length of the CDR3 is 13 residues. Germline V lookup: CDR1 SGDLS, CDR2 YYNGEE. V was clipped by 3 bases and J by 7 bases; unmatched bases: 4. The CDR3 spells CASSASDRGGYTF. CDR3 sequence (DNA): TGTGCCAGCAGCGCCTCGGACAGGGGTGGCTACACCTTC.

This chain joins TRBV6-5 and TRBJ1-1; TRBD1 agrees at 8 bases. CDR1 and CDR2 from the germline V gene are MNHEY and SVGAGI. Trimming cost V 7 bases and J 5 bases; bases outside gene matches: 9. The CDR3 runs to 14 residues. This CDR3 reads CASTWDRRGTEAFF. CDR3 in DNA: TGTGCCAGCACCTGGGACAGGCGAGGGACTGAAGCTTTCTTT.

This clonotype has at least ten counts. The chain carries TRBV27 and TRBJ2-3; D is unclear. Germline lookup yields CDR1 MNHEY and CDR2 SMNVEV (reference sequence). This CDR3 comprises 13 residues. Trimming stripped 4 bases from V and 3 bases from J, with 8 bases between. DNA of the CDR3: TGTGCCAGCAGTTCCCCACGGACAGATACGCAGTATTTT. Protein sequence: CASSSPRTDTQYF.

This clonotype was seen once. A much larger clone is a single base away; this may be a read error. The V call is TRBV10-3, the J call TRBJ1-2, with 7 nucleotides matching TRBD1. Germline V gene data show CDR1 as ENHRY and CDR2 as SYGVKD. Trimming at V came to 10 bases and at J to 2 bases, leaving 7 bases not matched to a gene. This CDR3 is 13 amino acids long. For the CDR3, the DNA is TGTGCCACCATGGGGGACAGCAACTATGGCTACACCTTC. Amino acids: CATMGDSNYGYTF.

This clonotype was counted only a few times. The chain links TRBV5-1 to TRBJ2-3, with 11 positions matching TRBD1. Germline CDR1 and CDR2: SGHRS and YFSETQ. This CDR3 contains 14 residues. V gave up 6 bases and J gave up 5 bases; unmatched junction bases: 5. The CDR3 DNA is TGCGCCAGCAAGAGGGGACAGGGGGAAGATACGCAGTATTTT. As protein: CASKRGQGEDTQYF.

V and J are TRBV9 and TRBJ2-7, with 10 bases matching TRBD2. V trimming: 0 bases; J trimming: 0 bases; junction bases outside the gene matches: 3. Germline-derived CDR1 and CDR2 are SGDLS and YYNGEE. The CDR3 length is 16 residues. The CDR3 DNA reads as TGTGCCAGCAGCGTAGAGGTAGCGGGGGGCTCCTACGAGCAGTACTTC. As protein: CASSVEVAGGSYEQYF.

This clonotype was counted a few times. This sequence joins TRBV20-1 and TRBJ2-3; 9 positions match TRBD1. Trimming at V came to 2 bases and at J to 0 bases, leaving 3 bases not matched to a gene. The CDR3 length is 15 residues. Germline loops: CDR1 DFQATT, CDR2 SNEGSKA (reference sequence). The CDR3 protein is CSARFGTGSTDTQYF. CDR3 in DNA: TGCAGTGCTAGATTTGGGACAGGGAGCACAGATACGCAGTATTTT.

The rearrangement links TRBV6-5 to TRBJ1-1; 7 bases fit TRBD1. CDR3 length equals 15 residues. After removal of 2 bases from V and 7 bases from J, the junction contained 10 bases not matched to a gene. The germline V gene encodes CDR1 MNHEY and CDR2 SVGAGI. CDR3 nucleotides: TGTGCCAGCAGTTACCTCGACAGGGTCCTCGGTGAAGCTTTCTTT. Its translation is CASSYLDRVLGEAFF.